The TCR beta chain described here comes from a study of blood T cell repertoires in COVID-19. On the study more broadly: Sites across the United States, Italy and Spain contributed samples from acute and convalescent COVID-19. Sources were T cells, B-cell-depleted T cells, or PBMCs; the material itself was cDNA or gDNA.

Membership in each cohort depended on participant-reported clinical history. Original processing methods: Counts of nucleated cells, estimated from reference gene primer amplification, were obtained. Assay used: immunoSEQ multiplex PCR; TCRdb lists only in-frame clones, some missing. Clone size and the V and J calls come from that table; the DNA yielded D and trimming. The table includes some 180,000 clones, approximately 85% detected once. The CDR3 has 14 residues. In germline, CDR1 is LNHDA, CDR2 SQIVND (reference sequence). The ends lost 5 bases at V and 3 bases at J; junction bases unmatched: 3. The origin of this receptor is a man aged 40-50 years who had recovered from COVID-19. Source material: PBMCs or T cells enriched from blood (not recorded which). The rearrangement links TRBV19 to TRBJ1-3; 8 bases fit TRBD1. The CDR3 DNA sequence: TGTGCCAGTAGTCGACAGGGGAATGGAAACACCATATATTTT. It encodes CASSRQGNGNTIYF.